Below are 21 T cell receptor beta chains sequenced from a single sample in a study of T cell responses to AZD1222 COVID-19 vaccine. TCRdb's copy holds only in-frame clones and misses some; the assay was immunoSEQ multiplex PCR. The profile shows 200,000 or so clones, about 87% of them singletons. Sequencing used peripheral blood, obtained on day 0 of AZD1222 vaccination. The receptor set was obtained from an adult in good health.

DNA of the CDR3: TGTGCCAGCAGCTACGACAGGGGGGGAGAAAAACTGTTTTTT. Amino acid sequence: CASSYDRGGEKLFF. The chain combines TRBV7-2 with TRBJ1-4, with 9 positions matching TRBD1. Germline V gives CDR1 SGHTA, CDR2 FQGNSA. This CDR3 comprises 14 residues. V was clipped by 4 bases and J by 8 bases; unmatched bases: 5.

The V call is TRBV18, the J call TRBJ1-2, with a weak D call TRBD1 (5 bases). CDR1 and CDR2 from the germline V gene are KGHSH and LQKENI. The V end lost 6 bases, the J end lost 4 bases, and 15 bases lay between the germline ends. This CDR3 comprises 14 residues. The CDR3 reads CASSPGQMSYGYTF. CDR3 DNA: TGTGCCAGCTCCCCGGGGCAGATGAGCTATGGCTACACCTTC.

The chain links TRBV18 to TRBJ2-5, with TRBD2 identical over 7 bases. This CDR3 region has 13 residues. Germline lookup yields CDR1 KGHSH and CDR2 LQKENI. Germline trimming cut 1 base from V and 5 bases from J; bases unmatched to any gene: 1. The CDR3 DNA sequence: TGTGCCAGCTCACCACTGGGGGGGGAGACCCAGTACTTC. Its protein is CASSPLGGETQYF. The variable domain in full, with the rest retrieved from reference TRBV18 and TRBJ2-5, is NAGVMQNPRHLVRRRGQEARLRCSPMKGHSHVYWYRQLPEEGLKFMVYLQKENIIDESGMPKERFSAEFPKEGPSILRIQQVVRGDSAAYFCASSPLGGETQYFGPGTRLLVL.

The CDR3 spells CASSSGDRGGGTEAFF. In DNA form, the CDR3 reads TGCGCCAGCAGCTCGGGAGACAGGGGCGGTGGCACTGAAGCTTTCTTT. V and J are TRBV5-1 and TRBJ1-1, with 8 bases matching TRBD1. The CDR3 totals 16 residues. After removal of 3 bases from V and 4 bases from J, the junction contained 11 bases not matched to a gene. The V gene's germline CDR1 is SGHRS and CDR2 YFSETQ.

This clone has more than one count but fewer than ten. V gene TRBV19 combines with J gene TRBJ2-7, with 7 bases aligning to TRBD2. Germline CDR1 and CDR2: LNHDA and SQIVND (reference sequence). V shed 10 bases and J 0 bases; nucleotides not matched to a gene: 12. The CDR3 totals 15 residues. CDR3 DNA sequence: TGTGCCACCTCCGGCCCAGCGGGGACCTCCTACGAGCAGTACTTC. It codes for CATSGPAGTSYEQYF.

This chain connects TRBV14 to TRBJ1-2; no definite D call. The CDR3 has 14 amino acids. Trimming cost V 1 base and J 8 bases, with 14 bases left between them. The germline gives CDR1 SGHDN, CDR2 FVKESK. DNA of the CDR3: TGTGCCAGCAGCCAAGTAAGTCTAGAGTACGGCTACACCTTC. Amino acid sequence: CASSQVSLEYGYTF.

The rearrangement links TRBV19 to TRBJ2-7, with 10 bases identical to TRBD1. This CDR3 comprises 13 residues. Germline V gene lookup returns CDR1 LNHDA and CDR2 SQIVND (reference sequence). V lost 6 bases, J lost 4 bases, and 3 bases stayed unmatched. This CDR3 is CASRSGQGYEQYF. The CDR3 coding sequence is TGTGCCAGTAGATCGGGACAGGGGTACGAGCAGTACTTC.

V is TRBV7-2 and J is TRBJ2-3; TRBD2 agrees at 8 bases. The CDR3 is made up of 15 amino acids. Germline V CDR1 and CDR2: SGHTA, FQGNSA. V lost 3 bases, J lost 3 bases, and 5 bases stayed unmatched. As DNA, the CDR3 is TGTGCCAGCAGCTTGGGCGGCGGGAGGACAGATACGCAGTATTTT. Translation gives CASSLGGGRTDTQYF.

The rearrangement joins TRBV30 to TRBJ2-2; TRBD1 is a possible D gene (5 bases). Germline CDR1 is GTSNPN and CDR2 is SVGIG (reference sequence). This CDR3 is built from 14 residues. Trimming left V 0 bases short and J 1 base short, with 6 bases between. The CDR3 bases are TGTGCCTGGAGTGTGGGGCAGAACACCGGGGAGCTGTTTTTT. Translating gives CAWSVGQNTGELFF.

This sequence joins TRBV7-8 and TRBJ2-1; D gene uncertain. From germline, CDR1 is SGHVS and CDR2 FQNEAQ. Trimming pared 0 bases from V and 1 base from J, leaving 4 bases between. CDR3 length equals 14 residues. The CDR3 here is CASSLAGSYNEQFF. CDR3 bases: TGTGCCAGCAGCTTAGCGGGTTCCTACAATGAGCAGTTCTTC.

In DNA, the CDR3 is TGTGCCGGCCAGACAGGGGGCGTTGGAACTAATGAAAAACTGTTTTTT. Translation gives CAGQTGGVGTNEKLFF. The J gene is TRBJ1-4, the V gene TRBV28, with TRBD1 identical over 10 bases. After removal of 11 bases from V and 1 base from J, the junction contained 10 bases not matched to a gene. This CDR3 contains 16 residues. In germline, CDR1 is MDHEN, CDR2 SYDVKM.

The chain carries TRBV2 and TRBJ2-7; 11 bases are a match to TRBD2. The CDR3 covers 18 residues. Germline CDR1 and CDR2: SNHLY and FYNNEI. Trimming removed 6 bases from V and 0 bases from J; junction bases left unmatched: 13. The CDR3 reads CASSSIGTSGIRSYEQYF. Here the CDR3 DNA reads TGTGCCAGCAGCTCCATAGGGACTAGCGGAATCCGCTCCTACGAGCAGTACTTC.

The J gene is TRBJ2-3, the V gene TRBV14, with 9 positions matching TRBD2. There are 17 residues in the CDR3. Looked up from germline, CDR1 is SGHDN and CDR2 is FVKESK. The trim removed 6 bases at V and 8 bases at J, leaving 18 bases unmatched. For the CDR3, the DNA is TGTGCCAGCAGACCACTGGGACTAGCAGCCACCCAGCGTACGCAGTATTTT. This gives the protein CASRPLGLAATQRTQYF.

V usage is TRBV5-4 and J usage is TRBJ2-3; the D is unclear. The CDR3 is 11 amino acids. The germline V gene encodes CDR1 SGHNT and CDR2 YYREEE (reference sequence). V shed 3 bases and J shed 3 bases, with 2 bases lying between them. DNA of the CDR3: TGTGCCAGCAGCTCAACAGATACGCAGTATTTT. Encoded protein: CASSSTDTQYF.

In its sample, this clone was seen once. This chain links TRBV4-2 with TRBJ1-3; unclear D gene. Looked up from germline, CDR1 is LGHNA and CDR2 is YNFKEQ. The CDR3 is made up of 15 amino acids. Trimming left V 0 bases short and J 4 bases short, with 10 bases between. The CDR3 bases are TGTGCCAGCAGCCAAGATCTGATGCGGGGAAACACCATATATTTT. The encoded protein is CASSQDLMRGNTIYF.

The rearrangement joins TRBV18 to TRBJ1-5; weak D call: TRBD1 (6 bases). With 5 bases removed from V and 4 bases from J, the gap between germline ends came to 12 bases. This CDR3 has 14 residues. Germline V CDR1 and CDR2: KGHSH, LQKENI. The CDR3 loop is CASSTGGLNQPQHF. CDR3 DNA sequence: TGTGCCAGCTCAACCGGGGGCTTAAATCAGCCCCAGCATTTT.

The chain has TRBV15 and TRBJ1-5; 7 nucleotides line up with TRBD1. Germline CDR1 LNHNV, CDR2 YYDKDF (reference sequence). The V and J ends lost 0 bases and 3 bases, in that order; junction bases with no gene match: 17. This CDR3 spans 20 amino acids. The CDR3: CATSREYNDRASVVNQPQHF. Here the CDR3 DNA reads TGTGCCACCAGCAGAGAATATAACGACAGGGCTAGTGTTGTCAATCAGCCCCAGCATTTT.

The chain combines TRBV7-9 with TRBJ1-2, with D perhaps TRBD1 (6 bases). The germline CDR1 and CDR2 sequences are SEHNR and FQNEAQ (reference sequence). The CDR3 covers 18 residues. Trimming stripped 4 bases from V and 2 bases from J, with 23 bases between. This CDR3 reads CASSSERGHYPGNYGYTF. CDR3 DNA sequence: TGTGCCAGCAGCTCGGAGCGGGGGCATTACCCCGGGAACTATGGCTACACCTTC.

The rearrangement joins TRBV7-2 to TRBJ2-3; D may be TRBD1 (6 bases). Trimming shortened V by 0 bases and J by 6 bases, and 7 bases separated the two germline ends. Germline V gives CDR1 SGHTA, CDR2 FQGNSA. The CDR3 is 13 residues long. The CDR3 region is CASSLAQGDTQYF. CDR3 DNA: TGTGCCAGCAGCTTAGCCCAGGGGGATACGCAGTATTTT.

This clone occurred a few times. V is TRBV7-9 and J is TRBJ2-7; 8 bases line up with TRBD1. V was pared by 4 bases and J by 3 bases, with 8 bases of the junction left unmatched. The CDR3 runs 15 residues. CDR1 is SEHNR and CDR2 is FQNEAQ in the germline V gene (reference sequence). The CDR3 is CASSSAGGRSYEQYF. CDR3 DNA sequence: TGTGCCAGCAGCTCGGCAGGGGGCCGAAGCTACGAGCAGTACTTC.

V usage is TRBV7-2 and J usage is TRBJ1-1; D remains ambiguous. Germline V lookup: CDR1 SGHTA, CDR2 FQGNSA. V was shortened by 1 base and J by 1 base, with 7 bases between the two germline ends. The CDR3 covers 14 residues. DNA of the CDR3: TGTGCCAGCAGCTTAGGGAACTCGAACACTGAAGCTTTCTTT. Translation gives CASSLGNSNTEAFF.